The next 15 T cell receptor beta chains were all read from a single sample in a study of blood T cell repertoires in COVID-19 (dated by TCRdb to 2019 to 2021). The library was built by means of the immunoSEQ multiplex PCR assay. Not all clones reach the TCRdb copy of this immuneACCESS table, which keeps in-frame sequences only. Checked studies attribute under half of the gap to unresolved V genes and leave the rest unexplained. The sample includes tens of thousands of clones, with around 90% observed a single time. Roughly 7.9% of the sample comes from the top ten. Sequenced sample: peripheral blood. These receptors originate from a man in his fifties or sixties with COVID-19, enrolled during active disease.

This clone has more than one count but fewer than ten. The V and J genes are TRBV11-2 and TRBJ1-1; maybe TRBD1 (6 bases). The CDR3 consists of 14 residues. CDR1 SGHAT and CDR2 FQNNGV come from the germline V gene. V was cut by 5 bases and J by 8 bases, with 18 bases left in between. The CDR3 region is CASSLNRDTKEAFF. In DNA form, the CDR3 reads TGTGCCAGCAGCCTAAACCGGGACACCAAAGAAGCTTTCTTT.

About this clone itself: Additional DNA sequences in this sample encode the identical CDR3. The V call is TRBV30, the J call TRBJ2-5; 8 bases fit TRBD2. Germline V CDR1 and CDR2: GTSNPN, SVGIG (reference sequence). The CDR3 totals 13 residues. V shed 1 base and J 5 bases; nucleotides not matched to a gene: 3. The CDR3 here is CAWSDGGRETQYF. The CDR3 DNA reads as TGTGCCTGGAGTGACGGCGGGAGGGAGACCCAGTACTTC.

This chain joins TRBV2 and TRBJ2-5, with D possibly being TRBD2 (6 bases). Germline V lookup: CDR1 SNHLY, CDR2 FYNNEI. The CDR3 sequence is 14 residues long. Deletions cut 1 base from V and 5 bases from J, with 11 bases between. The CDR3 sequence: CASSEVMGGETQYF. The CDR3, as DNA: TGTGCCAGCAGTGAAGTGATGGGAGGCGAGACCCAGTACTTC.

The CDR3 here is CASSLGQGVTNEKLFF. The DNA of the CDR3 is TGTGCCAGCAGTTTGGGACAGGGGGTAACTAATGAAAAACTGTTTTTT. The chain links TRBV28 to TRBJ1-4, with 11 positions matching TRBD1. CDR1 is MDHEN, CDR2 SYDVKM, per germline. The CDR3 totals 16 residues. Trimming at V came to 3 bases and at J to 1 base, leaving 1 base not matched to a gene.

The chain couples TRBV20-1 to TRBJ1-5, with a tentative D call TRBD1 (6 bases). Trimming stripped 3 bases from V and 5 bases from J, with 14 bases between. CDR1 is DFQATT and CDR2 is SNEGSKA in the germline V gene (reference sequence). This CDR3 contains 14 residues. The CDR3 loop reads CSASQGTRDQPQHF. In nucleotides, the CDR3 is TGCAGTGCTAGTCAAGGGACACGAGATCAGCCCCAGCATTTT.

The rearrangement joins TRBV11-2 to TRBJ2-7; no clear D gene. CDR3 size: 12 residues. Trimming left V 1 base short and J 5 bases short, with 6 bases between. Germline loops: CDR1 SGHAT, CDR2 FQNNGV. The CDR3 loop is CASSLVGDEQYF. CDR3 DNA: TGTGCCAGCAGCTTAGTCGGTGACGAGCAGTACTTC.

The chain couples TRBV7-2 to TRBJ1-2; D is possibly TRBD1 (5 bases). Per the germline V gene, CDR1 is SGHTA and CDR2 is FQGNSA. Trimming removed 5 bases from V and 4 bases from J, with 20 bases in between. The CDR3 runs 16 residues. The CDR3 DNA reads TGTGCCAGCAGCGCGGGGGGAGAACAGACGATCTATGGCTACACCTTC. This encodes CASSAGGEQTIYGYTF.

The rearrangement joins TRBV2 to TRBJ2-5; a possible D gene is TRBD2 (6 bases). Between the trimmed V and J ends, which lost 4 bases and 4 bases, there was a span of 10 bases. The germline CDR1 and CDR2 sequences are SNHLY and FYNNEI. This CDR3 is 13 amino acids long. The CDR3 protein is CASSAGERETQYF. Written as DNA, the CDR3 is TGTGCCAGCAGTGCGGGAGAAAGAGAGACCCAGTACTTC.

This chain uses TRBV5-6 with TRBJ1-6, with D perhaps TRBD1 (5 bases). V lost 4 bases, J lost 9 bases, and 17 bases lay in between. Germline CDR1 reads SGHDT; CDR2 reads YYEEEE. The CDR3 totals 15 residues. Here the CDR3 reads CASSPREEWFSPLHF. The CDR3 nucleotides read TGTGCCAGCAGCCCCAGGGAGGAGTGGTTTTCACCCCTCCACTTT.

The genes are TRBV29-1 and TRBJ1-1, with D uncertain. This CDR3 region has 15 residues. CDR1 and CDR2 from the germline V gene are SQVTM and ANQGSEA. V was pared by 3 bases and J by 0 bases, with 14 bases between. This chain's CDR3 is CSVDPTDSMNTEAFF. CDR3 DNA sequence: TGCAGCGTTGACCCCACGGATAGCATGAACACTGAAGCTTTCTTT.

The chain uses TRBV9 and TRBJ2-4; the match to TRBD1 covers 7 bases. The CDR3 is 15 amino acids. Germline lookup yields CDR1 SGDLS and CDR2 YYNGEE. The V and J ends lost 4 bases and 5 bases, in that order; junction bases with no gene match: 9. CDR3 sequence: CASSTTGVGENIQYF. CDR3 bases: TGTGCCAGCAGCACAACAGGGGTGGGGGAAAACATTCAGTACTTC. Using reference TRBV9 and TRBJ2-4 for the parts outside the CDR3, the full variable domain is DSGVTQTPKHLITATGQRVTLRCSPRSGDLSVYWYQQSLDQGLQFLIQYYNGEERAKGNILERFSAQQFPDLHSELNLSSLELGDSALYFCASSTTGVGENIQYFGAGTRLSVL.

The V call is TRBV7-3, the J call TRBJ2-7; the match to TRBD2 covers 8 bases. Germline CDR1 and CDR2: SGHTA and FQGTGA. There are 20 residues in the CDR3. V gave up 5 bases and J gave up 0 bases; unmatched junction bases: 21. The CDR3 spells CASSTEVLADSSQSSYEQYF. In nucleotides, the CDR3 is TGTGCCAGCAGCACTGAAGTACTAGCGGATAGTTCTCAAAGCTCCTACGAGCAGTACTTC.

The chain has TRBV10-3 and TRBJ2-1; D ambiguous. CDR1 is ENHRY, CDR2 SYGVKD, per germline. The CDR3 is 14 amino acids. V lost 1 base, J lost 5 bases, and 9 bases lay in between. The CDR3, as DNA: TGTGCCATCAGTGAGTGGAGCGCCGACAATGAGCAGTTCTTC. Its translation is CAISEWSADNEQFF.

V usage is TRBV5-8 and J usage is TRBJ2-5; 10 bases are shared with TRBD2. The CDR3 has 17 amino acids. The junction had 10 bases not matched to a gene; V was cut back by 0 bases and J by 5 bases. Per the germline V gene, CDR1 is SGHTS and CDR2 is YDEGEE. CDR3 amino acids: CASSLGLAGHFGETQYF. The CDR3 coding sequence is TGTGCCAGCAGCTTGGGACTAGCGGGTCATTTCGGTGAGACCCAGTACTTC.

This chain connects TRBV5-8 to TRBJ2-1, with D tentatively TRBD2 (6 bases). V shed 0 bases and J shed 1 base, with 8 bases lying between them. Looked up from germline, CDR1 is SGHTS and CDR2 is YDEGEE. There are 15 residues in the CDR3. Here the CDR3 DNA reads TGTGCCAGCAGCTTGGTCGGGAGTTCCTACAATGAGCAGTTCTTC. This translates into CASSLVGSSYNEQFF.